This TCR beta chain was documented in a study of PD-L1 blockade in urothelial cancer. On the study more broadly: The study recovered a median of about 150,000 T cells per blood sample.

Germline loops: CDR1 MGHRA, CDR2 YSYEKL. V shed 1 base and J shed 9 bases, with 12 bases lying between them. The CDR3 contains 13 residues. Each PCR reaction had synthetic TCR analog templates spiked into it. Measured with immunoSEQ multiplex PCR; TCRdb has only the in-frame clones, and not every one. The repertoire consists of around 100,000 clones, with roughly nine tenths occurring once and the leading ten covering 0.7% to 0.95%. Per patient, between 1 and 8 samples were collected at pretreatment and on-treatment time points. This sample comprised PBMCs, obtained around atezolizumab (anti-PD-L1) treatment. This sequence originates from a woman older than 75 with urothelial cancer. The gene calls are TRBV4-1 and TRBJ1-1; maybe TRBD1 (5 bases). In nucleotides, the CDR3 is TGCGCCAGCAGCCAAGTGGGGGGAGGAAAAGCTTTCTTT. Its translation: CASSQVGGGKAFF.